This T cell receptor (beta chain) was obtained from a study of blood T cell repertoires in COVID-19 (dated by TCRdb to 2020 to 2022). Concerning the study at large: Samples covering the acute and convalescent phases of COVID-19 were provided by collaborators in the United States, Italy and Spain. The samples were drawn from the first 160 participants of the ongoing ImmuneRACE study and from 1,254 subjects provided by 6 global collaborators. Sample metadata almost always included a de-identified subject ID, COVID-19 status, age in years and sex. The material from the prospective study consisted of cDNA or gDNA derived from T cells, B-cell-depleted T cells, or PBMCs. Subjects who had been exposed to COVID-19, were actively infected with it, or had recovered from it provided the deeply sampled blood TCRbeta repertoires that made up the dataset. The repertoires were made available in a free public database intended to serve as a resource for research on the immune response to SARS-CoV-2. Where available, HLA class I and class II types were taken from metadata supplied by the sample provider and were not determined by assay-based typing. Points the paper makes about the study in general: The amount of clinical and demographic metadata varied by source and participant and was provided uncurated.

TCRbeta CDR3 regions were amplified from genomic DNA by means of the immunoSEQ Assay, a bias-controlled multiplex PCR. In the original analysis: Within the assay, amplification of reference gene primers was used to estimate how many nucleated cells each sample contained. Sequence reads were collapsed and filtered to measure the absolute abundance of every unique TCRbeta CDR3 rearrangement. For each sample, productive Simpson clonality was calculated as the square root of Simpson's diversity index across productive rearrangements. TCRdb re-hosts the immuneACCESS table, in-frame sequences only. Its copies lack some clones; in the studies checked, an unresolved V gene accounts for under half of them, and the cause for the rest is not known. V and J calls plus clone size are reproduced from that table; the DNA served to infer D and trimming. The sample records 130,000 to 150,000 clones, about 90% of which are singletons. The ten largest clones represent more than 9% of the sample.

This clone was seen a few times. Its cognate antigen has yet to be identified. The sample holds no much larger clone one base away, and base qualities are not on file. Whole blood was collected in K2EDTA tubes by collaborating institutions according to the institutions' own protocols. For TCRbeta analysis, collaborators shipped samples in one of three forms: frozen whole blood, isolated PBMCs, or DNA extracted from either of those sample types. The germline V gene specifies MNHEY as CDR1 and SVGAGI as CDR2. The CDR3 goes from the cysteine to the phenylalanine over 14 residues. CDR3 DNA only is kept here, 42 bases in frame from base 1. V and J are truncated by 7 bases and 8 bases respectively, leaving an intervening sequence of 20 bases.

Sequencing input: peripheral blood. This TCR derives from a man aged 50-59 years with active or convalescent COVID-19. The rearrangement combines TRBV6-5 with TRBJ1-2; matching of 6 bases hints at TRBD1 as the D gene. CDR3 region: CASNRGGPRSGYTF. The DNA is TGTGCCAGCAATAGGGGGGGGCCCCGTTCGGGCTACACCTTC.